The present T cell receptor beta chain was sequenced within a study of cytomegalovirus exposure and HLA in healthy donors. Background on the study: A later analysis reported the 120 validation repertoires used the same platform as the approximately 660 first-cohort repertoires.

Overall study findings and caveats: The investigators catalogued 150 or so TCR beta chains as cytomegalovirus-associated.

The protocol was immunoSEQ multiplex PCR, while the TCRdb copy is restricted to in-frame clones and leaves out a portion. The sample yields some 140,000 clones, roughly 84% seen once. The germline gives CDR1 MNHEY, CDR2 SMNVEV (reference sequence). CDR3 size: 13 residues. Trimming shortened V by 5 bases and J by 1 base, and 9 bases separated the two germline ends. Remarks on this clone: Its antigen remains unidentified.

Separate from the roughly 730-subject first cohort, the roughly 120-subject validation cohort was the one that the donors belonged to. The TCR sequence derives from a human donor in good health. The sequenced sample was PBMCs. The chain employs TRBV27 and TRBJ2-7; tentative D call: TRBD2 (6 bases). This CDR3 reads CASSNSGSYEQYF. The CDR3 DNA reads TGTGCCAGCAGTAATAGCGGTTCCTACGAGCAGTACTTC.